This is a list of T cell receptor beta chains from one sample in a study of T cell responses to AZD1222 COVID-19 vaccine. Method: immunoSEQ multiplex PCR; TCRdb's copy keeps in-frame clones and lacks some. The sample lists approximately 150,000 clones, 89% occurring once. Sequencing was performed on peripheral blood, taken 28 days after the second AZD1222 dose. These receptors originate from an adult who received the AZD1222 COVID-19 vaccine. Each CDR3 is given with its conserved first and last residue. A D gene is named only where the DNA matches it firmly. Clone size is shown for a subset of rows, as once, few, many or a class of expanded clone.

NA TRBJ2-7 TRBV24-1 NA TGTGCCACCAGACCCCTGGGGGGAGGCTACGAGCAGTACTTC CATRPLGGGYEQYF
once TRBJ2-1 TRBV3-1/TRBV3-2 NA TGTGCCAGCAGCCTACAACCCGGAGGTTCCTACAATGAGCAGTTCTTC CASSLQPGGSYNEQFF
NA TRBJ2-1 TRBV30 NA TGTGCCTGGAGTGTCCTCTCGCGTGAGCAGTTCTTC CAWSVLSREQFF
NA TRBJ2-2 TRBV28 NA TGTGCCAGCAGACCGCCGAACACCGGGGAGCTGTTTTTT CASRPPNTGELFF
NA TRBJ2-7 TRBV29-1 NA TGCAGCGTTGAATTAGCACTAGCTGCCGAGCAGTACTTC CSVELALAAEQYF
once TRBJ2-7 TRBV6-1 TRBD2 TGTGCCAGCAGTACGAGACTAGCGGGAGCACGCGAGCAGTACTTC CASSTRLAGAREQYF
NA TRBJ2-7 TRBV29-1 NA TGCAGCGTCGCCAACAATAGTCGCTACGAGCAGTACTTC CSVANNSRYEQYF
NA TRBJ1-5 TRBV7-9 TRBD1 TGTGCCAGCAGCATGGGGGACAGTCAGCCCCAGCATTTT CASSMGDSQPQHF
once TRBJ1-1 TRBV6-5 TRBD1 TGTGCCAGCTTAGGGACAGGCGGGGCTTTCTTT CASLGTGGAFF
NA TRBJ1-3 TRBV7-2 NA TGTGCCACCACAAACCCGGGGGCTGGAAACACCATATATTTT CATTNPGAGNTIYF
NA TRBJ2-3 TRBV7-3 TRBD2 TGTGCCAGCAGCTCACCCTCGGAGGGCGGGAGAGGGGCAGATACGCAGTATTTT CASSSPSEGGRGADTQYF
NA TRBJ1-1 TRBV19 TRBD1 TGTGCCAGTAGACGGGACAGGATCACTGAAGCTTTCTTT CASRRDRITEAFF
NA TRBJ2-3 TRBV12-3/TRBV12-4 NA TGTGCCAGCAAAGAAAATTTGAATACGCAGTATTTT CASKENLNTQYF
NA TRBJ1-5 TRBV27 NA TGTGCCAGCAGTTTATCTTGGGTTCAGCCCCAGCATTTT CASSLSWVQPQHF
NA TRBJ2-4 TRBV2 TRBD1 TGTGCCAGCAGTGAAACAGGACAGGGAGGAAACATTCAGTACTTC CASSETGQGGNIQYF
NA TRBJ2-7 TRBV7-6 NA TGTGCCAGCAGCCAAAGAGGGGGGAAGCAGTACTTC CASSQRGGKQYF
NA TRBJ2-7 TRBV9 TRBD2 TGTGCCACCCCACATTTCAGCGGGAGCCCTCCCTACGAGCAGTACTTC CATPHFSGSPPYEQYF
NA TRBJ1-4 TRBV19 TRBD1 TGTGCCAGTAGTCTTCTGGACAGGGACGGTGAAAAACTGTTTTTT CASSLLDRDGEKLFF
NA TRBJ2-5 TRBV12-5 NA TGTGCTAGTGGTTTTGACGGGGGGGGACAGGGCCTGGTGGAGACCCAGTACTTC CASGFDGGGQGLVETQYF
once TRBJ2-4 TRBV20-1 TRBD2 TGCAGTGCTAGTGGGGGGGGAGGCGATGAAAACATTCAGTACTTC CSASGGGGDENIQYF
NA TRBJ1-1 TRBV12-3/TRBV12-4 NA TGTGCCAGCAGCGATACAAGGGGTTCTGAAGCTTTCTTT CASSDTRGSEAFF
NA TRBJ1-5 TRBV12-3/TRBV12-4 NA TGTGCCAGCAGTTGGGCTAGCAATCAGCCCCAGCATTTT CASSWASNQPQHF
NA TRBJ2-1 TRBV4-2 TRBD2 TGTGCCAGCAGCCAAGAAGAGTCGGCGGGAGGGACCAATGAGCAGTTCTTC CASSQEESAGGTNEQFF
NA TRBJ2-3 TRBV7-6 TRBD1 TGTGCCAGCAGCTTGCGACAGGGGGCAGATACGCAGTATTTT CASSLRQGADTQYF
NA TRBJ2-7 TRBV7-2 TRBD2 TGTGCCAGCAGCCCCCCCGGGACTAGCGGGAGCGAGCAGTACTTC CASSPPGTSGSEQYF
NA TRBJ2-7 TRBV7-9 TRBD2 TGTGCCAGCAGCCCCGCGACTAGCGGGAGACCCTACGAGCAGTACTTC CASSPATSGRPYEQYF
NA TRBJ1-5 TRBV27 NA TGTGCCAGCAGTTTATACCAGGGTAATCAGCCCCAGCATTTT CASSLYQGNQPQHF
NA TRBJ2-4 TRBV27 NA TGTGCCAGCAGTCCTTTAGCGGTAGCCAAAAACATTCAGTACTTC CASSPLAVAKNIQYF
NA TRBJ2-5 TRBV24-1 NA TGTGCCACCAGTGATCGCGGGGAATTGGAGACCCAGTACTTC CATSDRGELETQYF
NA TRBJ1-3 TRBV25-1 NA TGTGCCAGCAGTCACGCACAGGGCTTCGAAAACACCATATATTTT CASSHAQGFENTIYF
NA TRBJ1-2 TRBV3-1/TRBV3-2 TRBD1 TGTGCCAGCAGCACGGTGACAGGGCCGGGAGGCTACACCTTC CASSTVTGPGGYTF
NA TRBJ1-1 TRBV4-2 NA TGTGCCAGCAGCCAAGATCTGGGGGACACTGAAGCTTTCTTT CASSQDLGDTEAFF
NA TRBJ1-2 TRBV2 NA TGTGCCAGCAGTGAACAGATCACTAACTATGGCTACACCTTC CASSEQITNYGYTF
NA TRBJ1-1 TRBV5-1 NA TGCGCCAGCAGCCACAACCTTGGGACGGGGAACACTGAAGCTTTCTTT CASSHNLGTGNTEAFF
NA TRBJ2-4 TRBV27 NA TGTGCCAGCAGTTTCGGTGCTATAGCCAAAAACATTCAGTACTTC CASSFGAIAKNIQYF
NA TRBJ1-2 TRBV30 NA TGTGCCTGGAGTGTGAACTATGGCTACACCTTC CAWSVNYGYTF
NA TRBJ2-2 TRBV25-1 NA TGTGCCAGCAGTGAATCCCCAGGAGCTCAGGGCGGGGAGCTGTTTTTT CASSESPGAQGGELFF
NA TRBJ1-1 TRBV4-1 NA TGCGCCAGCAGCCCGCCTAGTGGGGGAGCTTTCTTT CASSPPSGGAFF
NA TRBJ2-7 TRBV29-1 TRBD2 TGCAGCGTTGATGTGCTAGCGGGAGTAAGTTACGAGCAGTACTTC CSVDVLAGVSYEQYF
NA TRBJ2-7 TRBV30 NA TGTGCCTGGTCGCGACGGGACGAGCAGTACTTC CAWSRRDEQYF
NA TRBJ1-2 TRBV7-9 TRBD1 TGTGCCAGCAGCCCCGAACGTCCGGGACAGGGCTTATGGGGCGGCTACACCTTC CASSPERPGQGLWGGYTF
once TRBJ1-5 TRBV6-2/TRBV6-3 NA TGTGCCAGCAGCTTTTCCGGAAGTAATGGTCAGCCCCAGCATTTT CASSFSGSNGQPQHF
once TRBJ1-5 TRBV28 NA TGTGCCAGCAGTTCAGGGCACAGCAATCAGCCCCAGCATTTT CASSSGHSNQPQHF
NA TRBJ1-2 TRBV27 NA TGTGCCAGCAGTTTATTAGGTCCAGGGTTGTCATATGGCTACACCTTC CASSLLGPGLSYGYTF
NA TRBJ1-4 TRBV18 NA TGTGCCAGCTCACCAGTAGGGGGAACTAATGAAAAACTGTTTTTT CASSPVGGTNEKLFF
NA TRBJ1-6 TRBV4-1 NA TGCGCCAGCAGCCCCTCCCAGGGCCCAAATTCACCCCTCCACTTT CASSPSQGPNSPLHF
NA TRBJ1-4 TRBV19 NA TGTGCCAGTAGTACCGTTAGCTCAACTAATAAAAAACTGTTTTTT CASSTVSSTNKKLFF
NA TRBJ1-1 TRBV28 NA TGTGCCAGCAGCAAGACTCAGCGAGAAGCTTTCTTT CASSKTQREAFF
NA TRBJ2-1 TRBV6-5 TRBD2 TGTGCCAGCAGTTACTCGTTGACGGGAGGGCCGGGTGAGCAGTTCTTC CASSYSLTGGPGEQFF
NA TRBJ2-1 TRBV4-3 NA TGCGCCAGCAGCCCAAATTCTCTGGGAAGCAATGAGCAGTTCTTC CASSPNSLGSNEQFF
NA TRBJ2-1 TRBV6-5 NA TGTGCCAGCAGCGTTAGCGGTAGCTCCTACAATGAGCAGTTCTTC CASSVSGSSYNEQFF